This TCR beta chain was captured by sequencing in a study of shared clonotypes between healthy human individuals. Study-wide results and caveats: Measured sharing among donors was expected to vary with sequencing depth. Naive CD4 clonotype sharing across a handful of donors was 5% to 6%.

Germline V CDR1 and CDR2: SNHLY, FYNNEI. J was trimmed by 0 bases and V by 6 bases; bases with no gene match: 6. This CDR3 is built from 15 residues. Notes on this clone: Its antigen is not known. This same CDR3 is encoded by further DNA sequences in the sample.

Several immunoSEQ plates received, in even portions, the genomic DNA of each subset. This table comes from immunoSEQ multiplex PCR, and its TCRdb copy is limited to in-frame clones, with some not included. The sample includes 2 million or so clones, roughly 94% seen only once; the top ten take 0.13%. This sequence was found in a man aged 18 to 30 in good health. The chain has TRBV2 and TRBJ2-3; TRBD1 matches at 7 bases. Sample: naive CD4+ T cells sorted from blood. The sample's subset: CD45RA+ positively selected. The DNA of the CDR3 is TGTGCCAGCAGCAGGACAGGCCTTAGCACAGATACGCAGTATTTT. Its translation is CASSRTGLSTDTQYF. The full variable domain, rest sourced from reference TRBV2 and TRBJ2-3, is EPEVTQTPSHQVTQMGQEVILRCVPISNHLYFYWYRQILGQKVEFLVSFYNNEISEKSEIFDDQFSVERPDGSNFTLKIRSTKLEDSAMYFCASSRTGLSTDTQYFGPGTRLTVL.